The T cell receptor beta chain under discussion was sequenced for a study of blood T cell repertoires in COVID-19. Study-level background: There were acute and convalescent COVID-19 samples, and they came from the United States, Italy and Spain. PBMCs, B-cell-depleted T cells, or T cells were the source of the cDNA or gDNA that made up the material.

Original handling: Reference gene primer amplification gave nucleated cell count estimates. The assay was immunoSEQ multiplex PCR, and TCRdb's table has in-frame clones only and misses some. V and J calls and clone size are those listed in that table; D and trimming were worked out from the DNA. This sample has 250,000 to 350,000 clones; approximately 91% occur once, and the top ten carry less than 1%. Sequences were obtained from peripheral blood. This receptor was identified in a woman aged 40 to 49 who had recovered from COVID-19.

The CDR3 loop is CASSYGQDSYEQYF. CDR3 nucleotide sequence: TGTGCCAGCAGTTACGGACAGGACTCCTACGAGCAGTACTTC. The V call is TRBV6-5, the J call TRBJ2-7; 7 nucleotides agree with TRBD1. The CDR3 length is 14 residues. CDR1 and CDR2 from the germline V gene are MNHEY and SVGAGI. J lost 0 bases, V lost 2 bases, and 1 base had no gene match.